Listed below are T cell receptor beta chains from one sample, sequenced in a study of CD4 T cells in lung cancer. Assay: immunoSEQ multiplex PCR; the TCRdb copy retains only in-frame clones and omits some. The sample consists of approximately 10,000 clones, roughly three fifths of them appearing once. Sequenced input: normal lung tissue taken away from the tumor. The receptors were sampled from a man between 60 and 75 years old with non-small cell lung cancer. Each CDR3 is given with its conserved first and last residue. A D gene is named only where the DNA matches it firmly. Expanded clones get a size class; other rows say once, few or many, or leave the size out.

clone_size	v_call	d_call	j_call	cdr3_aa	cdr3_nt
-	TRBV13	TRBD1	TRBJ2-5	CASSSRDRGGETQYF	TGTGCCAGCAGCTCCCGGGACAGGGGAGGAGAGACCCAGTACTTC
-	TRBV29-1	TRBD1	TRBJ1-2	CSVDSGTGYGYTF	TGCAGCGTTGATAGTGGGACAGGGTATGGCTACACCTTC
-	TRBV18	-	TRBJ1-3	CASSPPTPSSGNTIYF	TGTGCCAGCTCACCGCCGACACCGAGCTCTGGAAACACCATATATTTT
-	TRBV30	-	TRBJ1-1	CAWSVRPGTPEAFF	TGTGCCTGGAGTGTACGACCAGGAACACCTGAAGCTTTCTTT
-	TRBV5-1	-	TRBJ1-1	CASRPKGTLGEAFF	TGCGCCAGCAGACCTAAAGGAACCCTAGGTGAAGCTTTCTTT
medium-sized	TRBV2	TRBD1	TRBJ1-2	CASSWITAGQGHGYTF	TGTGCCAGCAGTTGGATTACGGCGGGACAGGGCCATGGCTACACCTTC
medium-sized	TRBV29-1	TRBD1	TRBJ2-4	CSVEDPDRGEQNIQYF	TGCAGCGTTGAAGATCCGGACAGGGGTGAGCAAAACATTCAGTACTTC
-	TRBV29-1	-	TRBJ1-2	CSVGQVYGYTF	TGCAGCGTTGGACAGGTCTATGGCTACACCTTC
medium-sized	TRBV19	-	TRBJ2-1	CASSTSPGAYNEQFF	TGTGCCAGTAGTACCTCCCCAGGGGCTTACAATGAGCAGTTCTTC
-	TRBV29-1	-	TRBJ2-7	CSADGGAFYEQYF	TGCAGCGCTGACGGTGGGGCCTTCTACGAGCAGTACTTC
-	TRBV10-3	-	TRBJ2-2	CAISFLEETGELFF	TGTGCCATCAGTTTCCTTGAGGAAACCGGGGAGCTGTTTTTT
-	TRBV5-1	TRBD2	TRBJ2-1	CASSAGLAAYNEQFF	TGCGCCAGCTCGGCGGGACTAGCGGCCTACAATGAGCAGTTCTTC